The T cell receptor beta chain described here comes from a study of T cells in Graves' hyperthyroidism and ophthalmopathy. General study points: A model built on 13 V-J features separated ophthalmopathy from stable hyperthyroidism.

This clonotype was observed at least ten times. Its antigen is undetermined. Authors of the study amplified TCR beta CDR3 regions from RNA transcripts. HTBI primers drove first-round RT-PCR of the TCR CDR3. TCRdb itself ran the multiplex PCR reads through MiXCR, one entry per CDR3 protein. The repertoire includes 700,000 or so distinct CDR3 sequences, less than 20% of them detected once, and under 10% sits in the top ten. Hyperthyroidism was newly diagnosed in patients aged 18 to 65 (duration under 2 months). This CDR3 is built from 14 residues. Germline V gives CDR1 MNHEY, CDR2 SMNVEV (reference sequence). V gave up 0 bases and J gave up 6 bases, with 11 bases separating them.

The sample was blood. This receptor was identified in a young man with Graves' hyperthyroidism. The rearrangement uses TRBV27 and TRBJ2-5; D ambiguous. The CDR3 region is CASSLSTQTKTQYF. CDR3 DNA sequence: TGTGCCAGCAGTTTATCTACCCAGACGAAGACCCAGTACTTC.